A single TCR beta chain is shown here with its context. This specimen belongs to a study of blood T cell repertoires in COVID-19. TCRdb's table, derived via immunoSEQ multiplex PCR, lists solely in-frame clones and lacks some. Here the sample spans 220,000 or so clones, approximately 86% being singletons. V lost 6 bases to trimming and J lost 5 bases, with 19 bases between them. Germline CDR1 is LGHDT and CDR2 is YNNKEL (reference sequence). CDR3 size: 15 residues. The gene calls are TRBV3-1 (or the pseudogene TRBV3-2) and TRBJ1-2, with a weak D call TRBD1 (6 bases). The source is a woman in her 50s with COVID-19, enrolled during active disease. Sequenced sample: peripheral blood. The CDR3 region has the DNA TGTGCCAGCAGTCCCCTCGGACAGATGGGGTATGGCTACACCTTC. The encoded protein is CASSPLGQMGYGYTF.